Sequencing of this T cell receptor beta chain was carried out in a study of sequential checkpoint blockade in melanoma. About the study: First-line arms were nivolumab then ipilimumab, or the reverse, randomized 1:1. After both sequences, patients received maintenance nivolumab.

The CDR3 totals 16 residues. Germline V gene sequence: CDR1 MDHEN, CDR2 SYDVKM. The V segment lost 5 bases and the J segment 4 bases; nucleotides outside the gene matches: 13. Method: immunoSEQ multiplex PCR; TCRdb's copy keeps in-frame clones and lacks some. Of some 30,000 clones in the sample, roughly 90% are singletons; the top ten hold around a fifth. Stated treatment: randomized to nivolumab then ipilimumab (arm A) or the reverse (arm B). Patients had received no earlier DNA-damaging chemotherapy. Live CD3+CD8+ CD19− CD56− cells were sorted from PBMCs. V is TRBV28 and J is TRBJ2-7, with 8 bases that match TRBD1. The clonotype was recovered from a human donor with melanoma. Sequenced here: CD8+ T cells sorted from blood (inferred from file names), sampled from a patient given nivolumab and ipilimumab in sequence. This chain's CDR3 is CASSPYPRTGIYEQYF. CDR3 sequence (DNA): TGTGCCAGCAGTCCATACCCCCGGACAGGGATATACGAGCAGTACTTC.